The 7 T cell receptor beta chains below were found in one sample sequenced in a study of cytomegalovirus exposure and HLA in healthy donors. PCR involved 60 Vbeta and 13 Jbeta primers. Profiling relied on immunoSEQ multiplex PCR, and the TCRdb table lists in-frame clones only, not all of them. This table has about 120,000 clones, approximately 82% appearing once. The sequenced material came from PBMCs. These receptors came from a man aged 30-40 years in good health and CMV-seropositive.

In this sample, this clone turned up a few times. This CDR3 is CASSRGRGSPLHF. Here the CDR3 DNA reads TGTGCCAGCAGCCGGGGTAGAGGGTCACCCCTCCACTTT. The chain joins TRBV5-6 to TRBJ1-6; D remains ambiguous. Trimming shortened V by 4 bases and J by 10 bases, and 12 bases separated the two germline ends. This CDR3 comprises 13 residues. Germline values: CDR1 SGHDT, CDR2 YYEEEE.

V and J are TRBV5-6 and TRBJ1-2; tentative D call: TRBD1 (6 bases). CDR1 and CDR2 (germline): SGHDT, YYEEEE. The CDR3 consists of 14 residues. Between the trimmed V and J ends, which lost 3 bases and 2 bases, there was a span of 11 bases. The CDR3 loop reads CASSSAGTNYGYTF. The CDR3 DNA reads as TGTGCCAGCAGCTCCGCCGGGACAAACTATGGCTACACCTTC. Full variable domain (outside the CDR3, taken from reference TRBV5-6 and TRBJ1-2): DAGVTQSPTHLIKTRGQQVTLRCSPKSGHDTVSWYQQALGQGPQFIFQYYEEEERQRGNFPDRFSGHQFPNYSSELNVNALLLGDSALYLCASSSAGTNYGYTFGSGTRLTVV.

J is TRBJ1-1 and V is TRBV2; no clear D gene. The CDR3 has 13 residues. Germline CDR1 is SNHLY and CDR2 is FYNNEI. The V gene lost 6 bases and the J gene lost 6 bases, with 14 bases spanning the gap. The CDR3, as DNA: TGTGCCAGCAGCTTCGACATGTTGGCTGAAGCTTTCTTT. The encoded protein is CASSFDMLAEAFF.

The CDR3, as DNA: TGTGCCAGCAGTTTAAGGAGCATGAACACTGAAGCTTTCTTT. Encoded protein: CASSLRSMNTEAFF. The gene calls are TRBV28 and TRBJ1-1; D call uncertain. Trimming stripped 2 bases from V and 0 bases from J, with 7 bases between. The CDR3 covers 14 residues. Looked up from germline, CDR1 is MDHEN and CDR2 is SYDVKM.

The rearrangement joins TRBV4-3 to TRBJ2-2, with 8 positions matching TRBD2. Germline assignment: CDR1 LGHNA and CDR2 YSLEER. CDR3 size: 18 residues. Unmatched junction bases numbered 13, after V lost 0 bases and J lost 7 bases. CDR3: CASSQESPGGAKDGELFF. CDR3 nucleotide sequence: TGCGCCAGCAGCCAAGAATCCCCGGGAGGGGCCAAGGACGGGGAGCTGTTTTTT.

As DNA, the CDR3 is TGTGCCAGCAGCTTAGGAGGGAGAATAAAGGAAAATGGCTACACCTTC. Translation gives CASSLGGRIKENGYTF. This chain uses TRBV7-8 with TRBJ1-2, with D uncertain. Trimming removed 1 base at V and 6 bases at J, with 18 bases between. The CDR3 extends over 16 amino acids. CDR1 SGHVS and CDR2 FQNEAQ come from the germline V gene.

The chain carries TRBV4-3 and TRBJ1-2; 7 bases match TRBD1. J lost 7 bases, V lost 2 bases, and 7 bases had no gene match. CDR1 is LGHNA, CDR2 YSLEER, per germline. The CDR3 runs to 14 residues. The CDR3 nucleotides read TGCGCCAGCAGCCAACGACAGGGAGCTGCTGGCTACACCTTC. Its protein is CASSQRQGAAGYTF.